This T cell receptor beta chain was recovered during a study of T cell responses to AZD1222 COVID-19 vaccine (dated by TCRdb to 2020 to 2023). In the study overall: A total of about 230 trial participants underwent TCR sequencing, of whom around 200 received two doses of AZD1222 and some 26 received two doses of the MenACWY control vaccine. Trial participants were enrolled into age subgroups of 18-55, 56-69 and 70-plus years, which contained about 150, 27 and 61 TCR-sequenced participants, respectively.

Broad study findings and their caveats: Because no day 14 peak-response samples were available, the repertoires could be characterized only after the peak T cell response. The 56-69-year group was small, and its depth increase did not reach significance, likely because of low power. After two AZD1222 doses, both the breadth and the depth of spike-specific TCRs were significantly higher than at day 0 and than in MenACWY recipients. Conclusions about previously exposed vaccinees are limited, since just six AZD1222 recipients were seropositive for SARS-CoV-2 at baseline. Vaccine-associated CD4 TCRs spanned the whole spike protein, with dominant responses in regions 160-218 and 743-854. Participants were mostly white British and included more females than males, and it was suggested by the authors that clonal diversity may have been underestimated. Reportedly, almost half of the unique spike-specific TCRs recognized epitopes lying outside the regions that are mutated in the B.1.351 and B.1.1.7 variants.

A distance of 12 bases separates the germline ends of V and J, which lose 0 bases and 0 bases respectively. Reading the germline V gene gives CDR1 LGHNA and CDR2 YNFKEQ. The cysteine opens and the phenylalanine closes a CDR3 of 17 amino acids. Just the 51-base CDR3 DNA is kept, in frame starting at base 1. The CDR3 regions of human TCRbeta chains were analyzed by immunosequencing. The published analysis was carried out like this. TCRs in the repertoires were compared against a reference library of SARS-CoV-2-specific TCRs that had been generated with the MIRA antigen-specificity platform. Breadth was defined as the fraction of unique TCRs that were SARS-CoV-2-associated, and depth was defined as the fraction of total T cells that were SARS-CoV-2-associated. Each spike-specific TCR was assigned to its reactive spike region and to a CD4 or CD8 class using the MIRA data. Log10-transformed breadth and depth values were compared by one-way ANOVA with Sidak's multiple comparisons tests. The table comes from immuneACCESS by way of TCRdb, which keeps in-frame sequences with V and J called. Part of the clones is missing from these tables; in studies checked, under half for an unresolved V gene and the rest for unknown reasons. That table furnishes V, J and clone size, whereas the DNA furnished D and trimming. Within this sample are approximately 150,000 clones, with more than 70% of them counted one time only. The ten largest clones capture 1.5% to 2% of the sample.

The time point tag for this specimen amounts to: about 28 days (+/-7) after the second vaccine dose. Because spike-specific TCR depth and breadth did not differ between the two schedules, AZD1222 recipients who got a second dose at roughly 4 weeks were pooled with those who got a second dose at roughly 12 weeks. Samples from vaccinated people were obtained from the UK trials COV001 and COV002, which included a single-blind randomized controlled phase 2/3 trial of AZD1222 (ChAdOx1 nCoV-19) in healthy adults. For TCRbeta chain sequencing, PBMC samples from trial participants were taken at day 0 and at day 28 after the second dose. Points on this clone: Its antigen remains undetermined. No base-level quality is on record; no much larger clone is a single base apart.

The V and J genes are TRBV4-2 and TRBJ1-3; the D gene cannot be named for sure. This TCR was sampled from an adult who received the AZD1222 COVID-19 vaccine. This specimen was peripheral blood, taken 28 days after the second AZD1222 dose. The CDR3 protein is CASSQDNNRNSGNTIYF. The DNA is TGTGCCAGCAGCCAAGATAACAACCGCAACTCTGGAAACACCATATATTTT.